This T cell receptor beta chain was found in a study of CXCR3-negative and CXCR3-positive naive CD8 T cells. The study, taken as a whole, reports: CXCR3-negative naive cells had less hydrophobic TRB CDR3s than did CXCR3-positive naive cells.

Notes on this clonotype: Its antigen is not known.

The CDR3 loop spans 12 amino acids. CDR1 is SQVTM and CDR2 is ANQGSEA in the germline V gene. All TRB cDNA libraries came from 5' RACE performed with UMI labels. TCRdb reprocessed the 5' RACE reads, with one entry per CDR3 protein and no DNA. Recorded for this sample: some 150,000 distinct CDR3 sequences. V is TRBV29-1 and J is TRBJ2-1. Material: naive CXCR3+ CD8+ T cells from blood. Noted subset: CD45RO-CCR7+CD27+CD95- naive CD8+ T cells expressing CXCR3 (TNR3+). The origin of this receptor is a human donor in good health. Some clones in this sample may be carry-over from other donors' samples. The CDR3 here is CSVEEQDYEQFF.